These T cell receptor beta chains were read from a single sample in a study of blood T cell repertoires in COVID-19. TCRdb's table, derived via immunoSEQ multiplex PCR, lists solely in-frame clones and lacks some. The repertoire holds roughly 160,000 clones, with around 79% as singletons. The source material was peripheral blood. The receptors here all came from a woman in her fifties or sixties with COVID-19, enrolled during active disease. CDR3s include the opening cysteine and the closing phenylalanine or tryptophan. The D gene is left open where the match is weak. Expanded clones are given a class, and other clones once, few, many or no size at all.

>.|.|TRBV25-1|TRBJ2-1
CASSEWLVGNEQFF
TGTGCCAGCAGTGAATGGCTAGTGGGCAATGAGCAGTTCTTC
>.|.|TRBV29-1|TRBJ2-7
CSVEDGAEQYF
TGCAGCGTTGAAGATGGGGCCGAGCAGTACTTC
>.|TRBD1|TRBV5-1|TRBJ2-5
CASSPTGAETQYF
TGCGCCAGCAGTCCTACAGGGGCAGAGACCCAGTACTTC
>.|.|TRBV5-6|TRBJ1-4
CASSQDSRNEKLFF
TGTGCCAGCAGCCAAGACAGCCGTAATGAAAAACTGTTTTTT
>many|.|TRBV7-3|TRBJ2-1
CASSYGQGINEQFF
TGTGCCAGCAGCTACGGGCAGGGGATCAATGAGCAGTTCTTC
>few|.|TRBV4-3|TRBJ1-5
CASSQDLSVNQPQHF
TGCGCCAGCAGCCAAGATTTGTCAGTTAATCAGCCCCAGCATTTT
>.|TRBD1|TRBV7-7|TRBJ2-4
CASSSPPGDRGRWTLLNIQYF
TGTGCTAGCAGCTCCCCTCCGGGGGACAGGGGGCGGTGGACACTGCTAAACATTCAGTACTTC
>.|TRBD2|TRBV7-3|TRBJ2-1
CASSLWAGLAGVGNEQFF
TGTGCCAGCAGCTTATGGGCGGGACTAGCGGGAGTTGGGAATGAGCAGTTCTTC
>.|.|TRBV25-1|TRBJ2-5
CASSDQTLAHQETQYF
TGTGCCAGCAGTGACCAAACCCTAGCGCACCAAGAGACCCAGTACTTC
>.|TRBD1|TRBV5-4|TRBJ1-1
CASSQGTGGGNTEAFF
TGTGCCAGCAGCCAAGGGACAGGGGGCGGGAACACTGAAGCTTTCTTT
>.|TRBD1|TRBV5-6|TRBJ1-4
CASSFVTGEKLFF
TGTGCCAGCAGCTTCGTGACAGGGGAAAAACTGTTTTTT
>.|.|TRBV15|TRBJ2-7
CATSPRGGPYEQYF
TGTGCCACCAGCCCACGGGGTGGACCCTACGAGCAGTACTTC
>.|TRBD1|TRBV7-9|TRBJ2-2
CASSLDRTGELFF
TGTGCCAGCAGTTTGGACAGGACCGGGGAGCTGTTTTTT
>.|.|TRBV4-3|TRBJ2-7
CASSQGVGSGYEQYF
TGCGCCAGCAGCCAAGGGGTCGGGTCAGGGTACGAGCAGTACTTC
>.|.|TRBV7-2|TRBJ2-1
CASSLAPDTSYNEQFF
TGTGCCAGCAGCTTAGCTCCAGACACCTCCTACAATGAGCAGTTCTTC
>once|.|TRBV21-1|TRBJ2-7
CASSTGDRDYEQYF
TGTGCCAGCAGCACGGGGGACAGGGACTACGAGCAGTACTTC
>.|.|TRBV19|TRBJ1-5
CASSIPTAQRGSQHF
TGTGCCAGTAGTATCCCCACAGCCCAAAGGGGGTCCCAGCATTTT
>.|TRBD1|TRBV15|TRBJ1-1
CATSRDRTGPEAFF
TGTGCCACCAGCAGAGATCGGACAGGGCCTGAAGCTTTCTTT
>.|TRBD2|TRBV11-2|TRBJ2-7
CASTPAGGRIPEQYF
TGTGCCAGCACCCCAGCGGGGGGGAGGATCCCCGAGCAGTACTTC
>.|TRBD1|TRBV15|TRBJ2-5
CATSSDRGGETQYF
TGTGCCACCAGTTCCGACAGGGGGGGCGAGACCCAGTACTTC
>.|.|TRBV7-9|TRBJ2-1
CASSSTPKTGLVYNEQFF
TGTGCCAGCAGTTCAACCCCAAAAACGGGACTTGTCTACAATGAGCAGTTCTTC
>.|.|TRBV7-9|TRBJ2-1
CASSQYPGSSYNEQFF
TGTGCCAGCAGCCAGTATCCCGGGAGCTCCTACAATGAGCAGTTCTTC
>.|.|TRBV7-3|TRBJ2-1
CASSTTGYEQFF
TGTGCCAGCAGCACGACGGGATATGAGCAGTTCTTC
>once|TRBD1|TRBV27|TRBJ2-1
CASSLRTGGRYNEQFF
TGTGCCAGCAGTTTAAGGACAGGGGGAAGGTACAATGAGCAGTTCTTC
>.|TRBD2|TRBV11-2|TRBJ2-3
CASSFGLAGTDTQYF
TGTGCCAGCAGCTTTGGACTAGCGGGAACAGATACGCAGTATTTT
>.|TRBD2|TRBV27|TRBJ2-4
CASSLGGSGGLNIQYF
TGTGCCAGCAGTTTGGGGGGTAGCGGGGGATTGAACATTCAGTACTTC
>.|.|TRBV7-8|TRBJ2-3
CASSLVQATDTQYF
TGTGCCAGCAGCTTAGTCCAGGCCACAGATACGCAGTATTTT
>.|.|TRBV6-6|TRBJ1-3
CASSHGSGNTIYF
TGTGCCAGCAGTCACGGGTCTGGAAACACCATATATTTT
>.|.|TRBV18|TRBJ1-6
CASSREFGSPLHF
TGTGCCAGCTCCCGGGAGTTCGGCTCACCCCTCCACTTT
>.|.|TRBV2|TRBJ2-6
CASISDGARGANVLTF
TGTGCCAGCATCTCCGATGGGGCGAGGGGGGCCAACGTCCTGACTTTC
>.|.|TRBV3-1/TRBV3-2|TRBJ1-5
CASSQDREENQPQHF
TGTGCCAGCAGCCAAGACAGGGAGGAAAATCAGCCCCAGCATTTT
>.|TRBD2|TRBV5-1|TRBJ2-3
CASSLQGGTRADTQYF
TGCGCCAGCAGCCTACAGGGAGGGACTAGGGCAGATACGCAGTATTTT
>.|.|TRBV24-1|TRBJ2-2
CATSGSKPVNTGELFF
TGTGCCACCAGTGGTTCAAAGCCGGTGAACACCGGGGAGCTGTTTTTT
>once|TRBD1|TRBV5-1|TRBJ2-1
CASSPEGQGYNEQFF
TGCGCCAGCAGCCCGGAGGGACAGGGTTACAATGAGCAGTTCTTC
>.|.|TRBV19|TRBJ2-1
CASSYTARVNEQFF
TGTGCCAGTAGTTATACGGCCAGGGTCAATGAGCAGTTCTTC
>.|.|TRBV5-1|TRBJ1-1
CASSLGGGGPLNTEAFF
TGCGCCAGCAGCTTGGGGGGGGGTGGTCCCCTGAACACTGAAGCTTTCTTT
>.|.|TRBV9|TRBJ2-5
CASSVMGQQSETQYF
TGTGCCAGCAGCGTAATGGGGCAGCAATCAGAGACCCAGTACTTC
>.|.|TRBV7-8|TRBJ1-4
CASSLAGRAHNEKLFF
TGTGCCAGCAGCTTAGCGGGCAGGGCCCATAATGAAAAACTGTTTTTT